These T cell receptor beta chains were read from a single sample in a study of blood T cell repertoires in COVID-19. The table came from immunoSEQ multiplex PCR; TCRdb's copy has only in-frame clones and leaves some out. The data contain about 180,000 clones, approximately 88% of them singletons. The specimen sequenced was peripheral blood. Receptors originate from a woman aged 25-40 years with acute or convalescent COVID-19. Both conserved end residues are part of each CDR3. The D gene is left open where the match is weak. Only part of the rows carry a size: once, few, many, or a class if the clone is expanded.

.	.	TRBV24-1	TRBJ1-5	TGTGCCATCAGGGTTCGAGCCTTCCAAACCCATAGCAATCAGCCCCAGCATTTT	CAIRVRAFQTHSNQPQHF
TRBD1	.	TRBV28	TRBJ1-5	TGTGCCAGCAGTTTAAGCAGGGGGAATCAGCCCCAGCATTTT	CASSLSRGNQPQHF
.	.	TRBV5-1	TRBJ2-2	TGCGCCAGCAGCACGAAGGAGTATCTCACCGGGGAGCTGTTTTTT	CASSTKEYLTGELFF
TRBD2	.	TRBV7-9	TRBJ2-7	TGTGCCAGCAGCTGGACTAGCGGGACATACGAGCAGTACTTC	CASSWTSGTYEQYF
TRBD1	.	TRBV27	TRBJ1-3	TGTGCCAGCAGCCTCAGGGGGCATTCTGGAAACACCATATATTTT	CASSLRGHSGNTIYF
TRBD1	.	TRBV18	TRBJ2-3	TGTGCCAGCTCACCGATGCAGGGGGCTGATACGCAGTATTTT	CASSPMQGADTQYF
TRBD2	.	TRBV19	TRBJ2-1	TGTGCCAGTAATGGCGGGAGGGCCCTTGATGAGCAGTTCTTC	CASNGGRALDEQFF
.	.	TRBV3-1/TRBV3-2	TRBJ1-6	TGTGCCAGCAGCCAATCGGGACTCCCCCCCCTCCACTTT	CASSQSGLPPLHF
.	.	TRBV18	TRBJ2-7	TGTGCCAGCTCAGATCGGAGAGACGAGCAGTACTTC	CASSDRRDEQYF
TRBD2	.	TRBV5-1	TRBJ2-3	TGCGCCAGCAGCTTGGGCGGGAGGTTGGGAGATACGCAGTATTTT	CASSLGGRLGDTQYF
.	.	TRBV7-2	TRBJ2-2	TGTGCCAGCAGCCCGACCAGGCCCTACACCGGGGAGCTGTTTTTT	CASSPTRPYTGELFF
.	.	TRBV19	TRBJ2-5	TGTGCCAGTGGTATTCAGGTGACACAAGAGACCCAGTACTTC	CASGIQVTQETQYF
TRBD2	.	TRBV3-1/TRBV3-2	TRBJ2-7	TGTGCCAGCAGCAGGGGCGCCGGAGTCCCGGGACTAGACTACGAGCAGTACTTC	CASSRGAGVPGLDYEQYF
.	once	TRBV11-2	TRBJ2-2	TGTGCCAGCAGCTTTGAGCCCAAGACCGGGGAGCTGTTTTTT	CASSFEPKTGELFF
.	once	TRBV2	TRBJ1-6	TGTGCCAGCAGTGAAGCCATTAATTCACCCCTCCACTTT	CASSEAINSPLHF
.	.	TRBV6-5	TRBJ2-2	TGTGCCAGCAGCAAGGGGGGGAGTGGCACCGGGGAGCTGTTTTTT	CASSKGGSGTGELFF
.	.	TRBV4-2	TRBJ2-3	TGTGCCAGCAGCCAAGGACCTAGTTGGAGCACAGATACGCAGTATTTT	CASSQGPSWSTDTQYF
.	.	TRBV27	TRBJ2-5	TGTGCCAGCAGTTTTGGGGCGCGAGAGACCCAGTACTTC	CASSFGARETQYF
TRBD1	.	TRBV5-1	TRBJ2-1	TGCGCCAGCAGCTCGGGACAGGGGGGTTACAATGAGCAGTTCTTC	CASSSGQGGYNEQFF
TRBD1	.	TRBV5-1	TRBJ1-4	TGCGCCAGCAGCTCCGAGGGGGCCTCTAATGAAAAACTGTTTTTT	CASSSEGASNEKLFF
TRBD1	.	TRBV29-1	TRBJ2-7	TGCAGCGTCGGCGACAGGGGGGGGAGGGAGCAGTACTTC	CSVGDRGGREQYF
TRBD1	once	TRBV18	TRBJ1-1	TGTGCCAGCTCACCACTTTGGACAGGGAACACTGAAGCTTTCTTT	CASSPLWTGNTEAFF
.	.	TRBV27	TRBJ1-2	TGTGCCAGCAGTACGCAGGGTTATGGCTACACCTTC	CASSTQGYGYTF
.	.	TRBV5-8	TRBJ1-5	TGTGCCAGCAGCTTTGGCAGGGCCAGCAAGCCCCAGCATTTT	CASSFGRASKPQHF
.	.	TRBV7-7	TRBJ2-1	TGTGCTAGCAGCCAAGGTACAGGACAGTTGGATGAGCAGTTCTTC	CASSQGTGQLDEQFF
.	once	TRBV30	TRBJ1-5	TGTGCCTGGAGTCTGACAGACCATCAGCCCCAGCATTTT	CAWSLTDHQPQHF
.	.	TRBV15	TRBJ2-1	TGTGCCACCAGCAGAGGGGCTGAGCAGTTCTTC	CATSRGAEQFF
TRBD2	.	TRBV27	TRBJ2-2	TGTGCCAGCGCAAGCGGGAGACACGGGGAGCTGTTTTTT	CASASGRHGELFF
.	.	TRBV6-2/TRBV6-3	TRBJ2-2	TGTGCCAGCAGTTTCAGAGGGACCGGGGAGCTGTTTTTT	CASSFRGTGELFF
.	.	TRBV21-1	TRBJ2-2	TGTGCCACTTACATTTTGGACTGGGTCTGGGAGAACACCGGGGAGCTGTTTTTT	CATYILDWVWENTGELFF
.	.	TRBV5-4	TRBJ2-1	TGTGCCAGCAGTGGAGATTCCTACAATGAGCAGTTCTTC	CASSGDSYNEQFF
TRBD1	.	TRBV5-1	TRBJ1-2	TGCGCCAGCGGACAGGGCCCGGGCGCTGGCTACACCTTC	CASGQGPGAGYTF
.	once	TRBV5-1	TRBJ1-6	TGCGCCAGCAGCTTGCACGAGCTTGCCCTCAATTCACCCCTCCACTTT	CASSLHELALNSPLHF
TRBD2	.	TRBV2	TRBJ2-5	TGTGCCAGCAGTCGGTGGCTAGCGGAAGAGACCCAGTACTTC	CASSRWLAEETQYF
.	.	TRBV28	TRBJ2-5	TGTGCCAGCAGTTCCCTCAGACAGGCTGGGGAGACCCAGTACTTC	CASSSLRQAGETQYF
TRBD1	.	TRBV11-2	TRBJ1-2	TGTGCCAGCAGCCTATCTTGGACAGGGGGCGAAGATGGCTACACCTTC	CASSLSWTGGEDGYTF
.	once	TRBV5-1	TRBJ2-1	TGCGCCAGCAGCTTGGTTGGGCTGACCTACAATGAGCAGTTCTTC	CASSLVGLTYNEQFF
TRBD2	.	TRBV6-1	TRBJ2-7	TGTGCCAGCAGTGAGTGGCTAGCGGGAGTCGACGAGCAGTACTTC	CASSEWLAGVDEQYF
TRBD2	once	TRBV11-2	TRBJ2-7	TGTGCCAGCAGCTTAGCGCTCGGTGGGCTAGCGGGAGCCGAGCAGTACTTC	CASSLALGGLAGAEQYF
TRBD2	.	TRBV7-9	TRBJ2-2	TGTGCCAGGACTAGCGGATCGAACACCGGGGAGCTGTTTTTT	CARTSGSNTGELFF
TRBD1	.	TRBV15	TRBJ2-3	TGTGCCACCAGCCCTGGACAGGAGGACACAGATACGCAGTATTTT	CATSPGQEDTDTQYF
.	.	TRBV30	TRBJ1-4	TGTGCCTGGAGTGTACCCAGCGGGGTTGAAAAACTGTTTTTT	CAWSVPSGVEKLFF
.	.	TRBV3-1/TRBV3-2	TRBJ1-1	TGTGCCAGCAGCCCCGACACCGGGGGTAACACTGAAGCTTTCTTT	CASSPDTGGNTEAFF
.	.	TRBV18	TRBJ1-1	TGTGCCAGCTCGCGAGACACCACTGAAGCTTTCTTT	CASSRDTTEAFF
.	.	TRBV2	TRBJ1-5	TGTGCCAGCGGAGCAGGGGACTATATCCGGCCCCAGCATTTT	CASGAGDYIRPQHF
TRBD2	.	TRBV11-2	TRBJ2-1	TGTGCCAGCAGCTTTAGCGGGAGTTTCGATGAGCAGTTCTTC	CASSFSGSFDEQFF